The clone carrying this T cell receptor (beta chain) showed up many times. What it binds is unknown. Germline-derived CDR1 and CDR2 are LGHDT and YNNKEL (reference sequence). V gave up 1 base and J gave up 0 bases, with 8 bases separating them. This CDR3 has 15 amino acids. Preparation of the TCRbeta library was carried out with unique molecular identifiers. TCRdb analysed the PCR reads with MiXCR anew, one entry per CDR3 protein. The table shows just over 950,000 distinct CDR3 sequences, with under 30% occurring only once. This entry belongs to a study of T-cell reconstitution after alpha-beta-depleted transplantation in children. Study-level results: Most T-cell counts and diversity one year after the transplant came from T cells that were newly produced. The high TCRbeta diversity at day 60 in some patients came from surviving recipient T cells and thymic progenitors. About two months after transplant, alpha-beta T cells reportedly came from several hundred expanded graft clones.

The chain links TRBV3-1 to TRBJ2-3, with D uncertain. Sequencing used PBMCs, mostly from graft donor cells, obtained 360 days after TCRalphabeta/CD19-depleted stem cell transplant. This clonotype was sampled from a boy in the first two years of life who had a stem cell transplant for SCID, so the T cells may come from the graft donor. CDR3 amino acids: CASSQVAFSTDTQYF. Here the CDR3 DNA reads TGTGCCAGCAGCCAAGTAGCTTTTAGCACAGATACGCAGTATTTT.